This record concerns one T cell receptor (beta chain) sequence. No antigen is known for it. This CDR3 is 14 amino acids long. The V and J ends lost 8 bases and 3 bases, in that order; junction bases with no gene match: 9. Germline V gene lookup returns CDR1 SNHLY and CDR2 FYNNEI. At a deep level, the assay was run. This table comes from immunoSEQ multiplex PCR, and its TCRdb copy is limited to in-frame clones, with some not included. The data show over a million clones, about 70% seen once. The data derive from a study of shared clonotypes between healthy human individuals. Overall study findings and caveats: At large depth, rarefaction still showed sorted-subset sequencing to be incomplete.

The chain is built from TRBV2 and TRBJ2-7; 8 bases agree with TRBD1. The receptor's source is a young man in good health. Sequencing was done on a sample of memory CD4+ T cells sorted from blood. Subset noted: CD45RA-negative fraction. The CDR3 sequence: CASALEQGGYEQYF. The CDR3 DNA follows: TGTGCCAGCGCGTTGGAACAGGGGGGCTACGAGCAGTACTTC.